These 2 T cell receptor beta chains came from one sample sequenced in a study of blood T cell repertoires in COVID-19. Some clones are missing from TCRdb's copy, which holds only in-frame ones; the method was immunoSEQ multiplex PCR. This sample has hundreds of thousands of clones, with roughly 89% found just once. The source material was peripheral blood. The receptors shown here come from a woman aged 25 to 45 with COVID-19, enrolled during active disease.

The V gene is TRBV28, the J gene TRBJ1-1; 8 nucleotides line up with TRBD1. The length of the CDR3 is 15 residues. V shed 5 bases and J 1 base; nucleotides not matched to a gene: 6. From germline, CDR1 is MDHEN and CDR2 SYDVKM. In nucleotides, the CDR3 is TGTGCCAGCAGTCAATCCGGGACAGGGAACACTGAAGCTTTCTTT. The encoded protein is CASSQSGTGNTEAFF.

The rearrangement uses TRBV7-8 and TRBJ1-1, with 10 bases that match TRBD1. The CDR3 has 16 residues. Trimming at V came to 4 bases and at J to 5 bases, leaving 10 bases not matched to a gene. CDR1 SGHVS and CDR2 FQNEAQ come from the germline V gene. The CDR3, as DNA: TGTGCCAGCAGCTCGAAATGGACAGGGGGTGGGACTGAAGCTTTCTTT. Translated: CASSSKWTGGGTEAFF.